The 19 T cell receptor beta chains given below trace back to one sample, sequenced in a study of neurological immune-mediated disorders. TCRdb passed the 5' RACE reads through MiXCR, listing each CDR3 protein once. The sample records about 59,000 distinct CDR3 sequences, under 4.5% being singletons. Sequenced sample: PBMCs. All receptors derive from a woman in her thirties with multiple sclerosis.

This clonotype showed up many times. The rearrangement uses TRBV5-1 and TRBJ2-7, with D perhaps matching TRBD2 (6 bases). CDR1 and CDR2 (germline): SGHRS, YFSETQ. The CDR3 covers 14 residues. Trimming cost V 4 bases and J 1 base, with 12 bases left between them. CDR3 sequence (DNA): TGCGCCAGCAGCCTGTCCGGGGGTTCCTACGAGCAGTACTTC. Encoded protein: CASSLSGGSYEQYF.

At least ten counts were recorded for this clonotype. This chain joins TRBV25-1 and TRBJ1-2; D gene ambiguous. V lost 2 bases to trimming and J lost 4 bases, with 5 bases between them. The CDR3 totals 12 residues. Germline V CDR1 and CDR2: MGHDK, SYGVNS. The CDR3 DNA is TGTGCCAGCAGTGAACAGGCCTATGGCTACACCTTC. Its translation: CASSEQAYGYTF.

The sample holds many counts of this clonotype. The CDR3, as DNA: TGCGCCAGCAGCTTGATGCCGGGACAGGGGACGGGACAGCCCCAGCATTTT. Residues: CASSLMPGQGTGQPQHF. The chain uses TRBV5-1 and TRBJ1-5; the match to TRBD1 covers 10 bases. V trimming: 1 base; J trimming: 7 bases; junction bases outside the gene matches: 11. CDR1 and CDR2 from the germline V gene are SGHRS and YFSETQ. This CDR3 comprises 17 residues.

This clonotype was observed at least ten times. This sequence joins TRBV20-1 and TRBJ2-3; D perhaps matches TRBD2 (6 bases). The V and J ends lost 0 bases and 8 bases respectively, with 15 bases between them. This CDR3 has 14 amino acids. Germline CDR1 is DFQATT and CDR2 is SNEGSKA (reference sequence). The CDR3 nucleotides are TGCAGTGCTAGAGATCCGCCGGGGGTCGGTACGCAGTATTTT. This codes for CSARDPPGVGTQYF.

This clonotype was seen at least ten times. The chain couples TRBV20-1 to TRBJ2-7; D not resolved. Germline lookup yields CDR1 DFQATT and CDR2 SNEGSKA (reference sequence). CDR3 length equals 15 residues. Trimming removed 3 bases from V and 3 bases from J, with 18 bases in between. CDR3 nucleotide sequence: TGCAGTGCTAGGGGTGATTCCAAGCTCGGCTACGAGCAGTACTTC. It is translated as CSARGDSKLGYEQYF.

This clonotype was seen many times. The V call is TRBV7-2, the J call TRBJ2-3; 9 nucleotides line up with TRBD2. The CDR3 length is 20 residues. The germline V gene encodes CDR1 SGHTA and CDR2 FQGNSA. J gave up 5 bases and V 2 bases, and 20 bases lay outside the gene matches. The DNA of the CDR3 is TGTGCCAGCAGCTTAAGGTCCATCGGCGCGGCGGGAGGGCCGGGAGATACGCAGTATTTT. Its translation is CASSLRSIGAAGGPGDTQYF. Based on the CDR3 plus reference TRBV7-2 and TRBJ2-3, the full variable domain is GAGVSQSPSNKVTEKGKDVELRCDPISGHTALYWYRQSLGQGLEFLIYFQGNSAPDKSGLPSDRFSAERTGGSVSTLTIQRTQQEDSAVYLCASSLRSIGAAGGPGDTQYFGPGTRLTVL.

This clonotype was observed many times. CDR3 DNA sequence: TGCAGTGTACGAGCCAATGAGCAGTTCTTC. Encoded protein: CSVRANEQFF. The chain combines TRBV20-1 with TRBJ2-1; unclear D gene. Trimming pared 7 bases from V and 6 bases from J, leaving 7 bases between. CDR1 and CDR2 (germline): DFQATT, SNEGSKA (reference sequence). This CDR3 comprises 10 residues.

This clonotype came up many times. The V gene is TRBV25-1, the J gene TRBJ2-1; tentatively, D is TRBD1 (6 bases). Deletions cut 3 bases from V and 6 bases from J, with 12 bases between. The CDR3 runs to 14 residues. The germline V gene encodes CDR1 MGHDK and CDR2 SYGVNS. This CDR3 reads CASSDKTGVNEQFF. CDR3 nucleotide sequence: TGTGCCAGCAGTGATAAGACAGGTGTCAATGAGCAGTTCTTC.

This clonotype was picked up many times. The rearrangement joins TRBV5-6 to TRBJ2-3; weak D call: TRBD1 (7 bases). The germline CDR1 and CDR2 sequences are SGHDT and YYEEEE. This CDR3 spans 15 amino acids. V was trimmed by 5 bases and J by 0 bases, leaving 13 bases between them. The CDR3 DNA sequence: TGTGCCAGCAGACTTCAGGGGGGAAGCACAGATACGCAGTATTTT. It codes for CASRLQGGSTDTQYF.

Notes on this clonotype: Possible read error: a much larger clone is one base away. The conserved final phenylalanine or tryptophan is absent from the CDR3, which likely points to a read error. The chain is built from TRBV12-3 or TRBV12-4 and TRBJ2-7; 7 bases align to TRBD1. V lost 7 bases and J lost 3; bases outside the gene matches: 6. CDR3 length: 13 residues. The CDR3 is CASTTGTDYEQYL. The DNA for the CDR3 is TGTGCCAGCACCACCGGGACAGACTACGAGCAGTACTTA.

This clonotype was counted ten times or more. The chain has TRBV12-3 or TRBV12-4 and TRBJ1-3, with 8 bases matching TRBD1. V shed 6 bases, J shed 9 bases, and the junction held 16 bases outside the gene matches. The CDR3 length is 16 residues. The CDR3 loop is CASSRRTGRVDFTIYF. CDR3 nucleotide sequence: TGTGCCAGCAGCCGTCGGACAGGGCGGGTTGATTTCACCATATATTTT.

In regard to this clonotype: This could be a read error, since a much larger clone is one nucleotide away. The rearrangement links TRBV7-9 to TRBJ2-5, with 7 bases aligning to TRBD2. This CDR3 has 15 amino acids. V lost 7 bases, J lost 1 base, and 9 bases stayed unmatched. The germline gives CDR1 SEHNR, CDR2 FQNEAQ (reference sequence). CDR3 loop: CASMYWTRGQETQYF. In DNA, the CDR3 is TGTGCCAGCATGTACTGGACTAGAGGCCAAGAGACCCAGTACTTC.

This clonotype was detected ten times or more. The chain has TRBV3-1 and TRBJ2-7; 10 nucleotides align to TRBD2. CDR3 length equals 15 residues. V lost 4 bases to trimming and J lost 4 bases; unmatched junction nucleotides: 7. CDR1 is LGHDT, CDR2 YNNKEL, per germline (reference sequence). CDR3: CASSLSSGGPYEQYF. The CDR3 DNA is TGTGCCAGCAGCCTCTCTAGCGGGGGCCCGTACGAGCAGTACTTC.

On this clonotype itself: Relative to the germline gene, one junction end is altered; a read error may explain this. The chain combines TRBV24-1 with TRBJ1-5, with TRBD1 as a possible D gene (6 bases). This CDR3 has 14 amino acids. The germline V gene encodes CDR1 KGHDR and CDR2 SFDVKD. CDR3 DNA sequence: TGTGCCACCAGTGATGGGGGCGGCAATCAGCCCCAGAATTTT. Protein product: CATSDGGGNQPQNF.

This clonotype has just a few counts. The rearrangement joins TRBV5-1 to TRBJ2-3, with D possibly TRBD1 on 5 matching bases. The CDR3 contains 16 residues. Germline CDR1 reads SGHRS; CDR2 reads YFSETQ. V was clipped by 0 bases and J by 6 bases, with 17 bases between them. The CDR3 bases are TGCGCCAGCAGCTTGGGACAGCGCAATATAGGGGATACGCAGTATTTT. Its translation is CASSLGQRNIGDTQYF.

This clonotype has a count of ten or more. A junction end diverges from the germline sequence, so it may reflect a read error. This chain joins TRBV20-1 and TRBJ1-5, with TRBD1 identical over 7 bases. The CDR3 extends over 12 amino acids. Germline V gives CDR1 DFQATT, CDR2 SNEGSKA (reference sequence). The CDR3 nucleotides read TGCAGTACTAGGACAGGAGATCAGCCCCAGCATTTT. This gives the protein CSTRTGDQPQHF.

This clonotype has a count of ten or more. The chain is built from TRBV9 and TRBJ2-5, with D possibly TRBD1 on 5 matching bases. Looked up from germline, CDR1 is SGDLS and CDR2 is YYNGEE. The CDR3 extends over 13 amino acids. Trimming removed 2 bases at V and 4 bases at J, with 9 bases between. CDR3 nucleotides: TGTGCCAGCAGCGTGGGGCTCCTAGAGACCCAGTACTTC. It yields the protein CASSVGLLETQYF. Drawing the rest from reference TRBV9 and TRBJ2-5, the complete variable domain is DSGVTQTPKHLITATGQRVTLRCSPRSGDLSVYWYQQSLDQGLQFLIQYYNGEERAKGNILERFSAQQFPDLHSELNLSSLELGDSALYFCASSVGLLETQYFGPGTRLLVL.

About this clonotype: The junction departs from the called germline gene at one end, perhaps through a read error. The CDR3 region has the DNA TGCAGTGCTAGGGTGAGCGATCAGCCCCAGAATTTT. The encoded protein is CSARVSDQPQNF. This sequence joins TRBV20-1 and TRBJ1-5; D is unclear. CDR3 size: 12 residues. CDR1 and CDR2 from the germline V gene are DFQATT and SNEGSKA (reference sequence).

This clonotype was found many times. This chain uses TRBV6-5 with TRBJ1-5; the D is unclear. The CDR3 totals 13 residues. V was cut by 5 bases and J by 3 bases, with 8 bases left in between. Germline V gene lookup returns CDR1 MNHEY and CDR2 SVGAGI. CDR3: CASSPATNQPQHF. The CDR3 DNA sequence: TGTGCCAGCAGTCCAGCGACCAATCAGCCCCAGCATTTT.